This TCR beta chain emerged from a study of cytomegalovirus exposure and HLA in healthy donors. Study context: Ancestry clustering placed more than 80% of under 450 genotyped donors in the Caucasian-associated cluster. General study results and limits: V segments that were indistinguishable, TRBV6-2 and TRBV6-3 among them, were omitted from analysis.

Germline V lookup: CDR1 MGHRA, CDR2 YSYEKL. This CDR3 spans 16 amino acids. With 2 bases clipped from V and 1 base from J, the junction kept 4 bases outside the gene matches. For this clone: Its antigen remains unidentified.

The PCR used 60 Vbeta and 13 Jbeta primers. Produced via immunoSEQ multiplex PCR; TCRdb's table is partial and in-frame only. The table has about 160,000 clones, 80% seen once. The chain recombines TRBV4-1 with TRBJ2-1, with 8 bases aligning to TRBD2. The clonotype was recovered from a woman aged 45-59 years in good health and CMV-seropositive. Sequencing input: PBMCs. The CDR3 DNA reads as TGCGCCAGCAGCCAACAAGCGGGGGTGTCCTACAATGAGCAGTTCTTC. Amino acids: CASSQQAGVSYNEQFF.